This T cell receptor (beta chain) was captured in a study of patients and donors after allogeneic stem cell transplantation. Germline lookup yields CDR1 ENHRY and CDR2 SYGVKD. V dropped 6 bases and J dropped 4; count of bases not matched to a gene: 5. This CDR3 region has 14 residues. This clonotype has just a few counts. MiXCR, run by TCRdb on the RT-PCR reads, gives a single entry per CDR3 protein. The sample has about a million distinct CDR3 sequences; about 20% are singletons. V is TRBV10-3 and J is TRBJ1-3; 8 positions match TRBD1. The sample consisted of blood, either unsorted or a sorted T cell fraction (not recorded which). The source of this sequence is a human donor who was either an allogeneic HSCT recipient or a stem cell or donor lymphocyte infusion donor (not recorded which). It is not recorded whose cells these are; they may come from a transplant donor. CDR3: CAISDRGSGNTIYF. The CDR3 nucleotides read TGTGCCATCAGCGACAGGGGATCGGGAAACACCATATATTTT.